This TCR beta chain was obtained from a study of blood T cells in healthy people across ages. To note about this clonotype: A much larger clone differs from this one at a single base, so this may be a read error.

The CDR3 totals 14 residues. Germline V gene data show CDR1 as MNHEY and CDR2 as SVGEGT. Sample-barcoded 5' priming and a J-beta primer mix drove a second PCR of 7 to 11 cycles. TCRdb re-called the 5' RACE reads with MiXCR, one entry per CDR3 protein. Of approximately 900,000 distinct CDR3 sequences listed, about 27% were seen once; the top ten hold roughly 10%. The sample was also reused in another study, on T cells of mothers and their children.

This clonotype was obtained from a woman in her thirties or forties in good health. V is TRBV6-2 or TRBV6-3 and J is TRBJ2-7; D uncertain. The sequencing input was blood. CDR3 in DNA: TGTGCCAGCAGGTACTCGATACAGTCCTACGAGCAGTACTTC. It codes for CASRYSIQSYEQYF.